This T cell receptor (beta chain) was identified in a study of brain T cells in children with intractable seizures. General study findings and limits: Absence of clones before surgery may stem from lower sequencing depth.

On this clone: The antigen is undetermined.

Time point in this sample: blood from clinic visit 5 months post-surgery; TSC patient then seizure free. The sequenced cases were selected for having the highest brain T cell transcript signatures. This table comes from immunoSEQ multiplex PCR, and its TCRdb copy is limited to in-frame clones, with some not included. In the table there are about 350,000 clones, nearly 95% of which are singletons. The sample in question was peripheral blood, obtained more than 4 months after surgery. The source is a boy in the first two years of life with tuberous sclerosis and intractable seizures.

CDR3 residues: CATSDLEGSGANVLTF. The CDR3 nucleotides are TGTGCCACCAGTGATTTGGAGGGGTCTGGGGCCAACGTCCTGACTTTC. This sequence joins TRBV24-1 and TRBJ2-6, with D possibly called TRBD1 or TRBD2 (5 bases each). Per the germline V gene, CDR1 is KGHDR and CDR2 is SFDVKD. This CDR3 is 16 amino acids long. The V gene lost 0 bases and the J gene lost 1 base, with 6 bases spanning the gap.